These T cell receptor beta chains were read from a single sample in a study of T and B cells in COVID-19 patients. TCRdb processed the multiplex PCR reads anew with MiXCR; each CDR3 protein has one entry. The sample shows tens of thousands of distinct CDR3 sequences, over 25% of them seen only once. The sample was blood. The receptors shown here come from a human donor who had recovered from COVID-19. Both conserved end residues are part of each CDR3. A D gene is named only where the DNA matches it firmly. Clone sizes are given selectively: once, few, many, or a class where the clone is expanded.

clone_size	v_call	j_call	d_call	cdr3_nt	cdr3_aa
medium-sized	TRBV6-5	TRBJ2-7	TRBD1	TGTGCCAGCACCAGGGGGACGGCCGCCTACGAGCAGTACTTC	CASTRGTAAYEQYF
many	TRBV30	TRBJ1-6	.	TGTGCCTGGAGTAAGGACAGTCCGAGCTCCTATAATTCACCCCTCCACTTT	CAWSKDSPSSYNSPLHF
.	TRBV11-3	TRBJ2-7	.	TGTGCCAGCAGCCCCGATTTGACAGCCAACTACGAGCAGTACTTC	CASSPDLTANYEQYF
.	TRBV6-5	TRBJ2-1	TRBD2	TGTGCCAGCAGCCGAGCTCTGGGGGGGGGAAACAATGAGCAGTTCTTC	CASSRALGGGNNEQFF
.	TRBV5-4	TRBJ1-6	.	TGTGCCAGCAGCCGAGATGGGGGGGCCAATTCACCCCTCCACTTT	CASSRDGGANSPLHF
.	TRBV5-4	TRBJ2-3	TRBD1	TGTGCCAGCAGCTCAGGGACAGGTAGAAGTTACACTCGGGCAGATACGCAGTATTTT	CASSSGTGRSYTRADTQYF
many	TRBV19	TRBJ1-5	TRBD1	TGTGCCAGTTGCGACAGGGTTGGCAATCAGCCCCAGCATTTT	CASCDRVGNQPQHF
.	TRBV28	TRBJ2-7	.	TGTGCCAGCAGTCGTCGGGACACGGCTTTCTACGAGCAGTACTTC	CASSRRDTAFYEQYF
few	TRBV7-2	TRBJ2-5	.	TGTGCCAGCAGCTTAGGGGGACTCCAAGAGACCCAGTACTTC	CASSLGGLQETQYF
medium-sized	TRBV12-3/TRBV12-4	TRBJ2-3	TRBD2	TGTGCCAGCAGTTCGCCTAGCGGGAGCACAGATACGCAGTATTTT	CASSSPSGSTDTQYF
many	TRBV5-5	TRBJ2-5	.	TGTGCCAGCAGCTTTGGGGACCAAGAGACCCAGTACTTC	CASSFGDQETQYF
.	TRBV5-5	TRBJ2-1	.	TGCGCCAGCAGCTTGGGGGCAGGGGGGTCCTACAATGAGCAGTTCTTC	CASSLGAGGSYNEQFF
.	TRBV27	TRBJ2-2	TRBD1	TGTGCCAGCAGTTCTGGACAGGGGAAAAGGACCGGGGAGCTGTTTTTT	CASSSGQGKRTGELFF
medium-sized	TRBV19	TRBJ1-1	.	TGTGCCACTAAGGCTGGGAACACTGAAGCTTTCTTT	CATKAGNTEAFF
few	TRBV6-5	TRBJ1-3	TRBD1	TGTGCCAGCAGTCGGGGACAGGCCGCTGGAAACACCATATATTTT	CASSRGQAAGNTIYF
many	TRBV6-1	TRBJ2-2	.	TGTGCCAGCAGGCCTGGGTCGGTAAACACCGGGGAGCTGTTTTTT	CASRPGSVNTGELFF
.	TRBV30	TRBJ1-1	.	TGTGCCTGGGGGAAAAGGGACCGGGCTGAAGCTTTCTTT	CAWGKRDRAEAFF
once	TRBV25-1	TRBJ2-7	.	TGTGCCAGCAGTGGTCAGGGCTTGCTCTCCTACGAGCAGTACTTC	CASSGQGLLSYEQYF
.	TRBV6-5	TRBJ2-2	.	TGTGCCATCAGTGTTCCCGGGAACACCGGGGAGCTGTTTTTT	CAISVPGNTGELFF
.	TRBV12-3/TRBV12-4	TRBJ2-1	.	TGTGCCAGCAGCCCCAAACAGGGCAGTTTCCCCAATGAGCAGTTCTTC	CASSPKQGSFPNEQFF
.	TRBV12-3/TRBV12-4	TRBJ2-2	.	TGTGCCAGCACTACCCGTTGGGGGGCGAACACCGGGGAGCTGTTTTTT	CASTTRWGANTGELFF
many	TRBV12-3/TRBV12-4	TRBJ2-1	.	TGTGCCAGCAGTCCCCGCGGGGGCGTCTCCTACAATGAGCAGTTCTTC	CASSPRGGVSYNEQFF
.	TRBV27	TRBJ2-1	.	TGTGCCAGCAGTTTATCCCCGGACCCCGAGCAGTTCTTC	CASSLSPDPEQFF
few	TRBV6-5	TRBJ2-1	TRBD2	TGTGCCAGCAGTCCTGCCCCTGGGACTAGCGGGTTGAGCTCCTACAATGAGCAGTTCTTC	CASSPAPGTSGLSSYNEQFF
few	TRBV5-1	TRBJ2-1	TRBD2	TGCGCCAGCAGCGGACCTAGCGGGGGGGCGGGGAATGAGCAGTTCTTC	CASSGPSGGAGNEQFF
.	TRBV20-1	TRBJ2-7	.	TGCAGTGCATATCCCCGGATGGGGGGACCCTACGAGCAGTACTTC	CSAYPRMGGPYEQYF
few	TRBV12-3/TRBV12-4	TRBJ2-1	TRBD2	TGTGCCAGCAGTTTCCAGCTAGCGGGGGCCTACAATGAGCAGTTCTTC	CASSFQLAGAYNEQFF
.	TRBV19	TRBJ2-3	TRBD2	TGTGCCAGCCGGACTAGCGGGGGCGGGGATACGCAGTATTTT	CASRTSGGGDTQYF
once	TRBV29-1	TRBJ2-1	.	TGCAGCGTTGGAGAGAACACCGGGGCGGAGAGGTTCAATGAGCAGTTCTTC	CSVGENTGAERFNEQFF
.	TRBV15	TRBJ2-5	.	TGTGCCACCAGCAGGGACAGAGGATCCCAAGAGACCCAGTACTTC	CATSRDRGSQETQYF